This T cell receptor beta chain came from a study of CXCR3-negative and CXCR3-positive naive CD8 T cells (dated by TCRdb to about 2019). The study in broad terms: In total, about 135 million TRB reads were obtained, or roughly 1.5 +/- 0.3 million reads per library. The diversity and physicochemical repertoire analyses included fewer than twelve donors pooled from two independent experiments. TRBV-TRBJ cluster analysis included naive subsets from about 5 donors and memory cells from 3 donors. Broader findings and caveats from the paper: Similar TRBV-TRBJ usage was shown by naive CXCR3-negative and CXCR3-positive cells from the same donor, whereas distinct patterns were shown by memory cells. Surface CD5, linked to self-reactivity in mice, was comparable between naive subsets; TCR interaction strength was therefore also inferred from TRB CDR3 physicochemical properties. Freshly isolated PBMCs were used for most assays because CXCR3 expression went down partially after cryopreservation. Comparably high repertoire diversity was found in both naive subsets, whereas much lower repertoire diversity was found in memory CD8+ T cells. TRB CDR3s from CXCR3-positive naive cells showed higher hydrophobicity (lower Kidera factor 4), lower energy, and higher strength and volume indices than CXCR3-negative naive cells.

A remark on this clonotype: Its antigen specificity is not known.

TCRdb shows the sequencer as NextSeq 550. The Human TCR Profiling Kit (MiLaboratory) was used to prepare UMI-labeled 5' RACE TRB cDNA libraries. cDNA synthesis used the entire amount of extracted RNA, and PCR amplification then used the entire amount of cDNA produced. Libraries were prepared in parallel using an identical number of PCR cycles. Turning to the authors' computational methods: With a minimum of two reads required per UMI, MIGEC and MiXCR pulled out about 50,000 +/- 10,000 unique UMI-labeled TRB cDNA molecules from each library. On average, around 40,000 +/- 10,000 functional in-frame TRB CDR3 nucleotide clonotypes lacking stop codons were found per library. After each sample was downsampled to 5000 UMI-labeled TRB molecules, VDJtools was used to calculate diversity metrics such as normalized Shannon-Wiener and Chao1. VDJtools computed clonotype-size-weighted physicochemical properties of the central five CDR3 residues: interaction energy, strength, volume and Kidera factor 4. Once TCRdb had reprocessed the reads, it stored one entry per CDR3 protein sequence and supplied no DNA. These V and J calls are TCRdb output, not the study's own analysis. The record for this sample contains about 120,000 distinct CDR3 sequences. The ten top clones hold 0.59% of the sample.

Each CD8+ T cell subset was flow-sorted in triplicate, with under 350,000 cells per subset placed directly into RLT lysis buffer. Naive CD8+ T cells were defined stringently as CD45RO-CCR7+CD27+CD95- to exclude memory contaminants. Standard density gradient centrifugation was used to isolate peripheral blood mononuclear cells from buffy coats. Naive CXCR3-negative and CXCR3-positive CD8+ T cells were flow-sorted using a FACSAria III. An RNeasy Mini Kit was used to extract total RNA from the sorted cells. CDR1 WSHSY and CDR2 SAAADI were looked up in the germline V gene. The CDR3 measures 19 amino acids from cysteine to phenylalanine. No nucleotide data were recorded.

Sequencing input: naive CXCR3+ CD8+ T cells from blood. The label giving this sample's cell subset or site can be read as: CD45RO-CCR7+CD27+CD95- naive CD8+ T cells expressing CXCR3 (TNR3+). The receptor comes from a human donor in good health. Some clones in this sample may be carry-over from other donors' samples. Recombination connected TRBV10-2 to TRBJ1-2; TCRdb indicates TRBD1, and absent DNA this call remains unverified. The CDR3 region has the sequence CASSAPESGTGDLFGGYTF.